This T cell receptor beta chain was recovered during a study of siplizumab effects on memory and regulatory T cells. Germline lookup yields CDR1 SGHRS and CDR2 YFSETQ. The CDR3 is 16 residues long. The V segment lost 5 bases and the J segment 4 bases; nucleotides outside the gene matches: 11. Study-level points and caveats: Siplizumab significantly brought down the alloreactive sequences that trace back to unstimulated CD4+ memory cells. Unstimulated subset assignment was obtained for only a minor fraction of alloreactive clones.

Measured with immunoSEQ multiplex PCR; TCRdb has only the in-frame clones, and not every one. This repertoire shows some 100,000 clones, roughly 94% found once; its top ten account for approximately 1.4%. For this clone: Antigen: not known.

J is TRBJ2-2 and V is TRBV5-1; 7 bases line up with TRBD1. The sequenced material came from non-Treg CD4+ T cells sorted from blood. This TCR was recovered from a human donor in good health. CDR3 coding DNA: TGCGCCAGCAGGCTCGTTACAGGGGCTTCCACCGGGGAGCTGTTTTTT. As protein: CASRLVTGASTGELFF.